This T cell receptor beta chain stems from a study of blood T cell repertoires in COVID-19. Germline V CDR1 and CDR2: SGHTA, FQGTGA. Trimming took 0 bases from V and 7 from J, leaving 12 bases between them. The CDR3 length is 15 residues. Sequencing was performed with immunoSEQ multiplex PCR; in TCRdb, only in-frame clones are kept and a portion is missing. The sample has roughly 75,000 clones; more than 65% are singletons. The V gene is TRBV7-3, the J gene TRBJ2-2, with D maybe TRBD1 (5 bases). The sequenced sample consisted of peripheral blood. This TCR was recovered from a man over 45 with acute or convalescent COVID-19. In DNA, the CDR3 is TGTGCCAGCAGCTTAACGGTTGGGGCCGGCGGGGAGCTGTTTTTT. Translated: CASSLTVGAGGELFF.